The 28 T cell receptor beta chains below come from one sample, sequenced in a study of control samples from healthy donors and cancer patients. TCRdb keeps only in-frame clones here, not all; method: immunoSEQ multiplex PCR. The data contain around 150,000 clones, 80% to 90% of them singletons. Input material: blood. These receptors came from a man aged 18-30 years in good health.

This chain links TRBV6-1 with TRBJ2-1; 11 bases are a match to TRBD2. Germline lookup yields CDR1 MNHNS and CDR2 SASEGT. This CDR3 spans 18 amino acids. The V segment lost 3 bases and the J segment 0 bases; nucleotides outside the gene matches: 7. Here the CDR3 reads CASSDRTSGLSSYNEQFF. In DNA form, the CDR3 reads TGTGCCAGCAGTGACCGGACTAGCGGGCTTAGCTCCTACAATGAGCAGTTCTTC.

The chain uses TRBV7-8 and TRBJ2-7, with a tentative D call TRBD1 (6 bases). V lost 1 base to trimming and J lost 6 bases, with 10 bases between them. Germline loops: CDR1 SGHVS, CDR2 FQNEAQ. CDR3 length equals 13 residues. CDR3: CASSLDMGAEQYF. CDR3 coding DNA: TGTGCCAGCAGCTTAGATATGGGGGCCGAGCAGTACTTC.

The chain recombines TRBV19 with TRBJ1-2, with 10 bases aligning to TRBD1. The CDR3 is made up of 18 amino acids. The trim removed 5 bases at V and 7 bases at J, leaving 19 bases unmatched. In germline, CDR1 is LNHDA, CDR2 SQIVND (reference sequence). Written as DNA, the CDR3 is TGTGCCAGTAGTTCGCAACCCCAGGACAGGGGGTACTCTAGTGGCTACACCTTC. It yields the protein CASSSQPQDRGYSSGYTF.

The chain couples TRBV19 to TRBJ2-3; D remains unclear. Trimming took 4 bases from V and 4 from J, leaving 6 bases between them. The germline V gene has CDR1 LNHDA and CDR2 SQIVND (reference sequence). This CDR3 comprises 12 residues. The CDR3 DNA reads TGTGCCAGTAGTAACTGGCCAGATACGCAGTATTTT. This translates into CASSNWPDTQYF. The full variable domain, completed using reference TRBV19 and TRBJ2-3, is DGGITQSPKYLFRKEGQNVTLSCEQNLNHDAMYWYRQDPGQGLRLIYYSQIVNDFQKGDIAEGYSVSREKKESFPLTVTSAQKNPTAFYLCASSNWPDTQYFGPGTRLTVL.

This clone was seen only once. V gene TRBV6-5 combines with J gene TRBJ1-1; TRBD1 is a possible D gene (6 bases). The CDR3 is made up of 14 amino acids. The V end was cut by 6 bases, the J end by 0 bases, with 11 bases between. Germline assignment: CDR1 MNHEY and CDR2 SVGAGI. CDR3 residues: CASRGTGLNTEAFF. The CDR3 region has the DNA TGTGCCAGCAGGGGAACAGGGTTGAACACTGAAGCTTTCTTT.

The J gene is TRBJ2-2, the V gene TRBV7-2; 12 positions match TRBD2. Per the germline V gene, CDR1 is SGHTA and CDR2 is FQGNSA. V lost 3 bases, J lost 0 bases, and 5 bases stayed unmatched. The CDR3 length is 18 residues. CDR3 region: CASSFSGLAGTNTGELFF. The DNA of the CDR3 is TGTGCCAGCAGCTTCTCTGGACTAGCGGGGACGAACACCGGGGAGCTGTTTTTT.

This chain's CDR3 is CASSRTTGNTGELFF. The CDR3 nucleotides read TGCGCCAGCAGCCGCACTACAGGGAACACCGGGGAGCTGTTTTTT. V usage is TRBV4-1 and J usage is TRBJ2-2, with D tentatively TRBD1 (5 bases). Trimming left V 4 bases short and J 1 base short, with 10 bases between. CDR1 and CDR2 from the germline V gene are MGHRA and YSYEKL. CDR3 size: 15 residues.

V is TRBV11-2 and J is TRBJ2-7, with D perhaps matching TRBD1 (5 bases). V lost 0 bases to trimming and J lost 3 bases, with 12 bases between them. Germline lookup yields CDR1 SGHAT and CDR2 FQNNGV. This CDR3 spans 15 amino acids. The CDR3 DNA is TGTGCCAGCAGCTTAGATGCCAGTGACAGCTACGAGCAGTACTTC. It codes for CASSLDASDSYEQYF. The full variable domain, completed using reference TRBV11-2 and TRBJ2-7, is EAGVAQSPRYKIIEKRQSVAFWCNPISGHATLYWYQQILGQGPKLLIQFQNNGVVDDSQLPKDRFSAERLKGVDSTLKIQPAKLEDSAVYLCASSLDASDSYEQYFGPGTRLTVT.

In this sample, this clone turned up many times. This sequence joins TRBV5-5 and TRBJ2-1, with D possibly called TRBD1 or TRBD2 (6 bases each). CDR3 length: 15 residues. The V end lost 1 base, the J end lost 3 bases, and 11 bases lay between the germline ends. Germline assignment: CDR1 SGHKS and CDR2 YYEKEE (reference sequence). The CDR3 coding sequence is TGTGCCAGCAGCTTGAGGGGGGCAGACTACAATGAGCAGTTCTTC. This translates into CASSLRGADYNEQFF.

CDR3 in amino acids: CASSNSNQPQHF. The DNA for the CDR3 is TGTGCCAGCAGCAATAGCAATCAGCCCCAGCATTTT. The chain links TRBV7-2 to TRBJ1-5; D is ambiguous. CDR3 size: 12 residues. CDR1 SGHTA and CDR2 FQGNSA come from the germline V gene. The V end lost 5 bases, the J end lost 0 bases, and 2 bases lay between the germline ends.

This CDR3 reads CASTTPGPYNEQFF. In DNA form, the CDR3 reads TGTGCCAGCACCACCCCAGGGCCCTACAATGAGCAGTTCTTC. The rearrangement joins TRBV7-9 to TRBJ2-1; D may be TRBD1 (5 bases). Germline V gene sequence: CDR1 SEHNR, CDR2 FQNEAQ (reference sequence). This CDR3 spans 14 amino acids. The V and J ends lost 7 bases and 2 bases respectively, with 12 bases between them.

J is TRBJ2-7 and V is TRBV3-1 (or the pseudogene TRBV3-2); 11 positions match TRBD1. This CDR3 is built from 14 residues. With 9 bases clipped from V and 5 bases from J, the junction kept 9 bases outside the gene matches. In germline, CDR1 is LGHDT, CDR2 YNNKEL (reference sequence). The CDR3 DNA is TGTGCCAGTGGATGGGGACAGGGGGTCCACGAGCAGTACTTC. Translating it yields CASGWGQGVHEQYF.

The J gene is TRBJ2-3, the V gene TRBV5-4; no definite D call. With 2 bases removed from V and 5 bases from J, the gap between germline ends came to 6 bases. The CDR3 spans 12 residues. Germline CDR1 reads SGHNT; CDR2 reads YYREEE (reference sequence). CDR3 DNA sequence: TGTGCCAGCAGCTTACCGTTAGATACGCAGTATTTT. Protein product: CASSLPLDTQYF.

This chain links TRBV24-1 with TRBJ2-3; no clear D gene. Germline V lookup: CDR1 KGHDR, CDR2 SFDVKD. The CDR3 sequence is 15 residues long. Trimming removed 0 bases from V and 2 bases from J, with 8 bases in between. Here the CDR3 DNA reads TGTGCCACCAGTGATTTGAACGGATACACAGATACGCAGTATTTT. Translating it yields CATSDLNGYTDTQYF.

This clone was picked up a small number of times. The V call is TRBV7-3, the J call TRBJ2-3; D tentatively fits TRBD1 or TRBD2 (6 bases each). Germline lookup yields CDR1 SGHTA and CDR2 FQGTGA. The CDR3 is 15 amino acids. The V and J ends lost 1 base and 3 bases respectively, with 11 bases between them. The CDR3 region has the DNA TGTGCCAGCAGCTTAAGGGGGGCGCCTACAGATACGCAGTATTTT. This codes for CASSLRGAPTDTQYF. Complete variable domain (other parts from reference TRBV7-3 and TRBJ2-3): GAGVSQTPSNKVTEKGKYVELRCDPISGHTALYWYRQSLGQGPEFLIYFQGTGAADDSGLPNDRFFAVRPEGSVSTLKIQRTERGDSAVYLCASSLRGAPTDTQYFGPGTRLTVL.

This chain connects TRBV6-1 to TRBJ1-2; D call uncertain. V gave up 0 bases and J gave up 2 bases, with 13 bases separating them. CDR3 length equals 16 residues. The germline CDR1 and CDR2 sequences are MNHNS and SASEGT. The CDR3 sequence is CASSEALTQGNYGYTF. As DNA, the CDR3 is TGTGCCAGCAGTGAAGCGCTCACACAAGGAAACTATGGCTACACCTTC.

This clone showed up just a few times. The rearrangement links TRBV30 to TRBJ1-5; D is perhaps TRBD1 (5 bases). The CDR3 is 13 residues long. CDR1 and CDR2 (germline): GTSNPN, SVGIG (reference sequence). V lost 2 bases and J 4 bases, leaving 9 bases between the germline ends. The CDR3, as DNA: TGTGCCTGGAGTCCGGGGGTAAATCAGCCCCAGCATTTT. Translation: CAWSPGVNQPQHF.

In this sample, this clone turned up once. The CDR3 spells CASSPGLASPDTQYF. The CDR3 nucleotides are TGTGCCAGTTCCCCGGGACTAGCTTCCCCAGATACGCAGTATTTT. This chain connects TRBV5-4 to TRBJ2-3; 9 bases agree with TRBD2. Germline V CDR1 and CDR2: SGHNT, YYREEE (reference sequence). The CDR3 is made up of 15 amino acids. The junction had 11 bases not matched to a gene; V was cut back by 8 bases and J by 4 bases. Combining the CDR3 with reference TRBV5-4 and TRBJ2-3 gives the whole variable domain ETGVTQSPTHLIKTRGQQVTLRCSSQSGHNTVSWYQQALGQGPQFIFQYYREEENGRGNFPPRFSGLQFPNYSSELNVNALELDDSALYLCASSPGLASPDTQYFGPGTRLTVL.

The chain's CDR3 is CASSADRGGELFF. In nucleotides, the CDR3 is TGTGCCAGCAGTGCCGACAGGGGCGGGGAGCTGTTTTTT. The chain uses TRBV6-4 and TRBJ2-2; TRBD1 matches at 8 bases. Losses at the gene ends were 4 bases for V and 7 bases for J; bases not matched to a gene: 2. The V gene's germline CDR1 is MRHNA and CDR2 SNTAGT. This CDR3 region has 13 residues.

This clone was picked up one time. This chain uses TRBV7-6 with TRBJ2-1, with TRBD1 matching 7 bases. The CDR3 length is 15 residues. V lost 1 base, J lost 6 bases, and 6 bases stayed unmatched. CDR1 is SGHVS, CDR2 FNYEAQ, per germline. This CDR3 is CASSLGQYRGNEQFF. DNA for the CDR3: TGTGCCAGCAGCTTAGGGCAGTACAGGGGCAATGAGCAGTTCTTC.

The CDR3 DNA follows: TGTGCCAGCAGTTACGGCAGGGGAGACTATGGCTACACCTTC. Its translation is CASSYGRGDYGYTF. This sequence joins TRBV6-2 or TRBV6-3 and TRBJ1-2, with a weak D call TRBD1 (6 bases). CDR3 length: 14 residues. V lost 2 bases and J lost 3, with 10 bases in between. Germline V gene sequence: CDR1 MNHEY, CDR2 SVGEGT.

The DNA for the CDR3 is TGTGCCAGCAGTCGGGACAGGGGAGTCTATGGCTACACCTTC. It specifies CASSRDRGVYGYTF. V gene TRBV6-5 combines with J gene TRBJ1-2, with 10 bases that match TRBD1. Trimming took 5 bases from V and 4 from J; bases not matched to a gene: 4. The germline CDR1 and CDR2 sequences are MNHEY and SVGAGI. The CDR3 runs 14 residues.

The count of this clone is one. The chain joins TRBV19 to TRBJ2-3; the D is unclear. The CDR3 has 15 amino acids. The germline V gene encodes CDR1 LNHDA and CDR2 SQIVND (reference sequence). Trimming stripped 7 bases from V and 0 bases from J, with 14 bases between. CDR3 in DNA: TGTGCCAGTACCCCCCAGTCACTCAGCACAGATACGCAGTATTTT. This encodes CASTPQSLSTDTQYF.

The rearrangement uses TRBV7-2 and TRBJ2-2, with D possibly being TRBD1 or TRBD2 (5 bases each). CDR3 length equals 12 residues. CDR1 and CDR2 (germline): SGHTA, FQGNSA. With 5 bases removed from V and 9 bases from J, the gap between germline ends came to 10 bases. The CDR3 region has the DNA TGTGCCAGCAGCCTGAGGGGCCGGGAGCTGTTTTTT. Encoded protein: CASSLRGRELFF.

DNA of the CDR3: TGTGCCAGCAGCGTAGAGGAAAGCTCCTATAATTCACCCCTCCACTTT. Its translation: CASSVEESSYNSPLHF. The chain has TRBV9 and TRBJ1-6, with unresolved D. V dropped 0 bases and J dropped 0 bases, with 7 bases sitting between them. Germline-derived CDR1 and CDR2 are SGDLS and YYNGEE. There are 16 residues in the CDR3.

V is TRBV15 and J is TRBJ2-1, with 9 bases fitting TRBD2. CDR3 length: 15 residues. Germline V lookup: CDR1 LNHNV, CDR2 YYDKDF (reference sequence). The junction had 11 bases not matched to a gene; V was cut back by 9 bases and J by 5 bases. The CDR3 here is CATLDASGANNEQFF. CDR3 in DNA: TGTGCCACGCTGGATGCTAGCGGGGCAAACAATGAGCAGTTCTTC.

Here the CDR3 reads CSVVAASEQFF. DNA of the CDR3: TGCAGCGTTGTCGCGGCCAGTGAGCAGTTCTTC. The chain combines TRBV29-1 with TRBJ2-1; D gene unclear. The CDR3 covers 11 residues. V was trimmed by 4 bases and J by 9 bases, leaving 10 bases between them. Germline V gene lookup returns CDR1 SQVTM and CDR2 ANQGSEA.

The rearrangement joins TRBV5-1 to TRBJ1-4, with 7 bases fitting TRBD1. The CDR3 consists of 15 residues. J gave up 4 bases and V 1 base, and 4 bases lay outside the gene matches. Germline-derived CDR1 and CDR2 are SGHRS and YFSETQ. The DNA of the CDR3 is TGCGCCAGCAGCTTGAATACAGGGGTTAATGAAAAACTGTTTTTT. As protein: CASSLNTGVNEKLFF.